The present entry profiles one TCR beta chain with its context. Sequence at one end of the junction differs from germline and may be a read error. These data are taken from a study of OX40 agonist ivuxolimab in advanced cancers. Sequenced by immunoSEQ multiplex PCR; TCRdb stores in-frame clones only, minus some. The sample holds about 50,000 clones, 75% to 80% seen once. Germline V gives CDR1 SGHVS, CDR2 FNYEAQ. The CDR3 is 13 residues long. This clonotype was sampled from an adult with an advanced solid tumor such as melanoma, head and neck, liver or kidney cancer. The chain recombines TRBV7-6 with TRBJ2-6; unclear D gene. The source material was CD4+ or CD8+ T cells sorted from blood, sampled in a trial of the OX40 agonist ivuxolimab. As DNA, the CDR3 is TGTGCCAGCAGCTTGTCTGAGGCCAACGTCCTGACTTTC. Translated: CASSLSEANVLTF.